The 3 T cell receptor beta chains listed next were all sequenced from one sample in a study of cytomegalovirus exposure and HLA in healthy donors (TCRdb year 2017). Libraries were constructed by the immunoSEQ multiplex PCR assay. For the multiplex PCR, a mixture combining 60 forward primers for TCR Vbeta segments and 13 reverse primers for TCR Jbeta segments was used. TCRdb carries this immuneACCESS record with in-frame sequences only. Its versions omit some clonotypes, under half of them owing to an unresolved V gene in the studies checked, with the rest unexplained. For this sample the table gives 200,000 to 250,000 clones, of which 65% to 80% were detected only once. The ten largest clonotypes hold 0.22% of the sample. Sequencing was done on a sample of PBMCs. The receptor set was obtained from a girl aged 2 to 10 in good health and CMV-seronegative.

This clone turned up a few times. The CDR3 region has the DNA TGTGCCAGCGGATTAATTGGAGGACTCGCCGAAGCTTTCTTT. It translates to CASGLIGGLAEAFF. J is TRBJ1-1 and V is TRBV5-6; D remains unclear. Per the germline V gene, CDR1 is SGHDT and CDR2 is YYEEEE. The CDR3 covers 14 residues. Trimming pared 7 bases from V and 8 bases from J, leaving 21 bases between.

V usage is TRBV5-1 and J usage is TRBJ2-1; D gene uncertain. The CDR3 covers 15 residues. V lost 1 base and J lost 5, with 13 bases in between. The germline CDR1 and CDR2 sequences are SGHRS and YFSETQ. CDR3 DNA sequence: TGCGCCAGCAGCTTGACGGCCGGCCAGGACAATGAGCAGTTCTTC. This codes for CASSLTAGQDNEQFF.

J is TRBJ2-5 and V is TRBV5-4, with D possibly being TRBD1 (5 bases). The CDR3 loop spans 14 amino acids. Germline CDR1 and CDR2: SGHNT and YYREEE (reference sequence). V gave up 0 bases and J gave up 2 bases, with 8 bases separating them. The CDR3 coding sequence is TGTGCCAGCAGCTTGGGACAGACACAAGAGACCCAGTACTTC. As protein: CASSLGQTQETQYF.